Detailed here is one T cell receptor (beta chain). This entry is derived from a study of Ad26.COV2.S vaccination and SARS-CoV-2 variants. For the study at large: Ad26.COV2.S arm of COV1001 included the donor. In the study, Ad26.COV2.S was injected intramuscularly once, or twice 56 days apart.

Repertoires were generated with immunoSEQ multiplex PCR, while TCRdb's copy carries only in-frame clones and drops some. The repertoire holds about 350,000 clones, with about 88% as singletons. Sample treatment: roughly 18 received Ad26.COV2.S at low or high dose, single or two shots; roughly five received placebo; per-sample allocation not given. Collection of samples fell on day 63 after the first vaccine or placebo injection. The study used a vaccine consisting of an Ad26 vector that expressed Wuhan-strain SARS-CoV-2 spike. The V end lost 7 bases, the J end lost 8 bases, and 15 bases lay between the germline ends. From germline, CDR1 is SGDLS and CDR2 YYNGEE. The CDR3 is made up of 13 amino acids.

The V gene is TRBV9, the J gene TRBJ1-4, with D hard to call. This clonotype originated in a person between 18 and 59 years old who received the Ad26.COV2.S COVID-19 vaccine or a placebo. Sequenced material: peripheral blood, taken in a trial of Ad26.COV2.S vaccine versus placebo. The CDR3 region has the DNA TGTGCCAGCTGTGCAGGACTGGGAGAAAAACTGTTTTTT. It encodes CASCAGLGEKLFF.